This section outlines one T cell receptor beta chain sequence together with its context. Total RNA isolation used whole blood (no T cell sorting was performed). This record belongs to a study of monozygotic twins with inflammatory bowel disease. Template switching appended UMIs that held a 6-nucleotide sample barcode. For each CDR3 protein, TCRdb gives one entry from its re-call of the 5' RACE reads, without DNA. Seen in this sample are roughly 170,000 distinct CDR3 sequences; the ten most common clones hold approximately 7.4%. The germline V gene has CDR1 SGHRS and CDR2 YFSETQ. The CDR3 spans 14 residues.

This chain links TRBV5-1 with TRBJ2-7; TCRdb calls TRBD2, which cannot be checked without DNA. This sequence was found in a human donor with ulcerative colitis or Crohn's disease, or a healthy co-twin of an affected twin (not recorded which). Sequenced: blood. The CDR3 here is CASSFDTGAYEQYF.